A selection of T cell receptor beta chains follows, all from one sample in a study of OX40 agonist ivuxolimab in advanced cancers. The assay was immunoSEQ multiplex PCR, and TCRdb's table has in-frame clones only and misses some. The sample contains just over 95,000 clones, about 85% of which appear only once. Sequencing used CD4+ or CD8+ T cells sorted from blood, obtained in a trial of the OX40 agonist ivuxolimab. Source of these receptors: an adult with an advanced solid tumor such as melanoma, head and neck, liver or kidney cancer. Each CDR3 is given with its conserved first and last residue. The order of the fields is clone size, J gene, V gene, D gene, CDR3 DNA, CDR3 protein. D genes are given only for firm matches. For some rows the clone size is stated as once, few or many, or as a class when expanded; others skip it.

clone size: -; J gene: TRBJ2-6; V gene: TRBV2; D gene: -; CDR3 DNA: TGTGCCAGCAGGGGATTATACGTTTATGGGGCCAACGTCCTGACTTTC; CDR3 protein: CASRGLYVYGANVLTF
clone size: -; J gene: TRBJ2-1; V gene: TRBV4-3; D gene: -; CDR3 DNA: TGCGCCAGCAGCCAAGATTCCGGGGGCTCCTACAATGAGCAGTTCTTC; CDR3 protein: CASSQDSGGSYNEQFF
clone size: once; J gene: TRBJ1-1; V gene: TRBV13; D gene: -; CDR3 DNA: TGTGCCAGCAGCTTCTATACAGCCTCGAACACTGAAGCTTTCTTT; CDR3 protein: CASSFYTASNTEAFF
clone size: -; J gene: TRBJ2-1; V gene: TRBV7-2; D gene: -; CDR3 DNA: TGTGCCAGCAGCCCCCTTTTGGACGGAAATGAGCAGTTCTTC; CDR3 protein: CASSPLLDGNEQFF
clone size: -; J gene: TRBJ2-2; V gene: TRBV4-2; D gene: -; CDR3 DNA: TGTGCCAGCAGCCCGATCGACTCCATGAACACCGGGGAGCTGTTTTTT; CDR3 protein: CASSPIDSMNTGELFF
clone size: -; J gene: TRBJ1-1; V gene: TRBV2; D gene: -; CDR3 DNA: TGTGCCAGCAGTGAAAATCGGGTGAACACTGAAGCTTTCTTT; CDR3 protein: CASSENRVNTEAFF
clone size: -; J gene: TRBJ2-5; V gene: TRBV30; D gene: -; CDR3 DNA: TGTGCCTGGAGTCGGGTCGGTTCGGAGACCCAGTACTTC; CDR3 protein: CAWSRVGSETQYF
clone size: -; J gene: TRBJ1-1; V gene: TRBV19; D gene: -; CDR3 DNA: TGTGCCAGTAGTATCTCCCTACGGTCGGGCAGCCGATACACTGAAGCTTTCTTT; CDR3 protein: CASSISLRSGSRYTEAFF
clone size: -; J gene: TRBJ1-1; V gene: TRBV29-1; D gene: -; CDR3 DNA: TGCAGCGCGGGAAGGATGGACACTGAAGCTTTCTTT; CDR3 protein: CSAGRMDTEAFF
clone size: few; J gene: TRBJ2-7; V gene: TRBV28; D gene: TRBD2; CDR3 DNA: TGTGCCAGCAGTTTACCAGCCCTAGCGGGAGTTGAACAGTACTTC; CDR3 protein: CASSLPALAGVEQYF
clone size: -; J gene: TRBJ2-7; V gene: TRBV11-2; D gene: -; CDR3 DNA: TGTGCCAGCAGCTCCACACTGAGCCCGGTCGAGCAGTACTTC; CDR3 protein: CASSSTLSPVEQYF
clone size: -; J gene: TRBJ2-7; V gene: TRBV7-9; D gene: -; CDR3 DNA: TGTGCCAGCAGCTTTAGCGGTAGCTCCTACGAGCAGTACTTC; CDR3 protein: CASSFSGSSYEQYF
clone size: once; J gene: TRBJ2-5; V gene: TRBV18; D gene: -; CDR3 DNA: TGTGCCAGCTCAGCCACAGGGACGGGGGAGACCCAGTACTTC; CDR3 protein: CASSATGTGETQYF
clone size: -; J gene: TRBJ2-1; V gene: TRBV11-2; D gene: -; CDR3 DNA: TGTGCCAGCAGCCCAGCTCCCAGCTCCTACAATGAGCAGTTCTTC; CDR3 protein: CASSPAPSSYNEQFF
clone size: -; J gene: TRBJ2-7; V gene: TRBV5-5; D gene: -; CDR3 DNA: TGTGCCAGCAGCTTGTATGACAGGCCCTACGAGCAGTACTTC; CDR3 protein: CASSLYDRPYEQYF
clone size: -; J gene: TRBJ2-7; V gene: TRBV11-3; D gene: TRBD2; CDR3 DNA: TGTGCCAGCAGCTCCTATGGGGTCTCTAGCGGGAGTGGAGAGCAGTACTTC; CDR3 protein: CASSSYGVSSGSGEQYF
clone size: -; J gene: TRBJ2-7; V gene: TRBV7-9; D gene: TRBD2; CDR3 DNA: TGTGCCAGCAGCCTAGGGACTAGCGGGAGTATGAATCTGGACGAGCAGTACTTC; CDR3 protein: CASSLGTSGSMNLDEQYF
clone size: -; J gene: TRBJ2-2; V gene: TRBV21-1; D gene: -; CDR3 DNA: TGTGCCAGCAGCAAAGGAAAACAGGAAAACACCGGGGAGCTGTTTTTT; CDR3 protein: CASSKGKQENTGELFF
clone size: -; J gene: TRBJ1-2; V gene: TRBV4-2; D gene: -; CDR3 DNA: TGTGCCAGCAGCCCCTTCGGAGGTGGCTACACCTTC; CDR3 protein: CASSPFGGGYTF
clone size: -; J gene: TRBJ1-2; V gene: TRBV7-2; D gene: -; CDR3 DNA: TGTGCCAGCAGCTTACACGGAGTGATCTATGGCTACACCTTC; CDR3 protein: CASSLHGVIYGYTF
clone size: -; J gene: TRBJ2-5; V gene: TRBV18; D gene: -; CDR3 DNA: TGTGCCAGCTCACCGCCAATTATTGAGGCCCATGATGCCCAAGAGACCCAGTACTTC; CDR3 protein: CASSPPIIEAHDAQETQYF
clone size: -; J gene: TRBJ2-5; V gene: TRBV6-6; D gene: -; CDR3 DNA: TGTGCCAGCAGTGACGGGGTCAGAGAAGAGACCCAGTACTTC; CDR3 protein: CASSDGVREETQYF
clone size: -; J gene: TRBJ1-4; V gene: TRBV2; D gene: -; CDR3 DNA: TGTGCCAGCAGCGAGCCGGGCCGGCGTGGGGAAAAACTGTTTTTT; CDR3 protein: CASSEPGRRGEKLFF